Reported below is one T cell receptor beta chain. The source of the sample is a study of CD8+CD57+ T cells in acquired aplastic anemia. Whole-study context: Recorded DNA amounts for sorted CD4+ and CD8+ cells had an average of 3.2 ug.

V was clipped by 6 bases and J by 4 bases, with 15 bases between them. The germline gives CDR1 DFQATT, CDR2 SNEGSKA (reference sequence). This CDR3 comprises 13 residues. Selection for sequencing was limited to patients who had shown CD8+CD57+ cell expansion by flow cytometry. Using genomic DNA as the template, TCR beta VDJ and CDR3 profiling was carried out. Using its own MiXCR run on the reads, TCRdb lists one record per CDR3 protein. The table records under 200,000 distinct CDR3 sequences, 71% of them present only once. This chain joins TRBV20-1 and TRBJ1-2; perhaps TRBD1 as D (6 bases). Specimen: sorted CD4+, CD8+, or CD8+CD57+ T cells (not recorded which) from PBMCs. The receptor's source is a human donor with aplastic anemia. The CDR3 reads CSAQQGSRYGYTF. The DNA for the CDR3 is TGCAGTGCGCAACAGGGCTCTCGCTATGGCTACACCTTC.